This T cell receptor beta chain was observed in a study of shared clonotypes between healthy human individuals. Study in general: There were three CD4 naive, three CD4 memory, two CD8 naive and one CD8 memory plates per donor.

Trimming took off 1 base at V and 5 bases at J, with 8 bases between the two ends. Germline lookup yields CDR1 LNHNV and CDR2 YYDKDF (reference sequence). This CDR3 has 13 amino acids. Several immunoSEQ plates received, in even portions, the genomic DNA of each subset. Study processing details: ImmunoSEQ junction-only sequences lacked quality scores, so their filtering differed. The method was immunoSEQ multiplex PCR; TCRdb's version includes in-frame clones alone and lacks a portion of them. The DNA was the basis for D and trimming; V, J and clone size are from that table. The sample lists about 2.4 million clones, approximately 94% occurring once.

The gene calls are TRBV15 and TRBJ1-2; no clear D gene. This clonotype was sampled from a man aged 18-30 years in good health. Some clones in this sample may be carry-over from other donors' samples. Input material: naive CD4+ T cells from PBMCs. Subset: CD45RA+ positively selected. Here the CDR3 DNA reads TGTGCCACCAGCAGAGCTCTGTTTTATGGCTACACCTTC. It yields the protein CATSRALFYGYTF.